This TCR beta chain appears in the sequencing data of a study of cytomegalovirus exposure and HLA in healthy donors. Study observations and caveats: For cytomegalovirus status, the classifier reportedly gave diagnoses with high specificity and sensitivity. In vitro data verified a few CMV-associated chains as specific for CMV antigens. Listed as cytomegalovirus-associated were 164 TCR beta chains. A few V segments could not be told apart, such as TRBV6-2 and TRBV6-3, and were left out.

The germline V gene encodes CDR1 GTSNPN and CDR2 SVGIG (reference sequence). V lost 4 bases and J lost 2, with 12 bases in between. The CDR3 length is 14 residues. With regard to this clone: The antigen is undetermined.

PCR amplification relied on 60 Vbeta primers (plus 13 Jbeta primers). Produced via immunoSEQ multiplex PCR; TCRdb's table is partial and in-frame only. The sample comprises about 210,000 clones, roughly four fifths of which are singletons, and about 3.4% rests with the top ten. Input material: PBMCs. The receptor comes from a man aged 35-49 years in good health and CMV-seropositive. V usage is TRBV30 and J usage is TRBJ2-1, with a tentative D call TRBD2 (5 bases). This CDR3 reads CAWIISGPYNEQFF. CDR3 nucleotide sequence: TGTGCCTGGATAATAAGCGGACCCTACAATGAGCAGTTCTTC.